The 21 T cell receptor beta chains reported below all come from one sample, sequenced in a study of technical replicates of blood from a handful of donors. Libraries were prepared by immunoSEQ multiplex PCR; TCRdb keeps only in-frame clonotypes and omits some of them. The table has about 100,000 clones, 90% to 96% seen once. The specimen sequenced was T cells isolated from PBMCs. The receptors derive from a human donor in good health.

This sequence joins TRBV4-1 and TRBJ1-1, with 8 bases aligning to TRBD1. The V segment lost 6 bases and the J segment 0 bases; nucleotides outside the gene matches: 6. CDR1 is MGHRA and CDR2 is YSYEKL in the germline V gene. This CDR3 is built from 15 residues. CDR3 loop: CASRSTGGMNTEAFF. Here the CDR3 DNA reads TGCGCCAGCAGATCCACAGGGGGGATGAACACTGAAGCTTTCTTT.

The chain uses TRBV7-9 and TRBJ1-4; a weak D match, TRBD1 (5 bases). Germline V gene data show CDR1 as SEHNR and CDR2 as FQNEAQ (reference sequence). Trimming removed 3 bases from V and 3 bases from J, with 8 bases in between. The CDR3 length is 14 residues. The CDR3 loop is CASSFGGANEKLFF. CDR3 bases: TGTGCCAGCAGCTTCGGGGGTGCTAATGAAAAACTGTTTTTT.

The chain couples TRBV25-1 to TRBJ2-1; D is unclear. V was clipped by 2 bases and J by 10 bases, with 18 bases between them. The CDR3 contains 15 residues. Germline CDR1 reads MGHDK; CDR2 reads SYGVNS. CDR3 nucleotide sequence: TGTGCCAGCAGTGAAACCTCAGGTCCCAGTGGGGAGCAGTTCTTC. It specifies CASSETSGPSGEQFF.

The J gene is TRBJ1-2, the V gene TRBV11-3; the match to TRBD1 covers 9 bases. After removal of 4 bases from V and 4 bases from J, the junction contained 7 bases not matched to a gene. The CDR3 sequence is 15 residues long. From germline, CDR1 is SGHNT and CDR2 YENEEA. CDR3 sequence: CASSSPGQGSYGYTF. The CDR3 DNA sequence: TGTGCCAGCAGCTCGCCGGGACAGGGTTCCTATGGCTACACCTTC.

The chain recombines TRBV6-6 with TRBJ1-6, with D unclear. Germline V gene sequence: CDR1 MNHNY, CDR2 SVGAGI (reference sequence). CDR3 length equals 15 residues. Between the trimmed V and J ends, which lost 7 bases and 6 bases, there was a span of 16 bases. CDR3 coding DNA: TGTGCCAGCACCCCGTTGGGTGCGGGTAATTCACCCCTCCACTTT. Amino acids: CASTPLGAGNSPLHF.

CDR3 nucleotide sequence: TGTGCCAGCAGTGAAGCTAGCAGGGGGTATGGCTACACCTTC. Amino acids: CASSEASRGYGYTF. This rearrangement joins TRBV6-1 to TRBJ1-2; 7 nucleotides line up with TRBD1. J lost 5 bases, V lost 0 bases, and 3 bases had no gene match. The CDR3 contains 14 residues. Per germline, CDR1 MNHNS and CDR2 SASEGT.

V usage is TRBV19 and J usage is TRBJ2-2; D is ambiguous. The CDR3 is made up of 13 amino acids. Germline CDR1 LNHDA, CDR2 SQIVND (reference sequence). Trimming took off 4 bases at V and 2 bases at J, with 5 bases between the two ends. CDR3: CASSTVNTGELFF. CDR3 nucleotide sequence: TGTGCCAGTAGTACTGTAAACACCGGGGAGCTGTTTTTT.

The CDR3 reads CASSILAGSHEQYF. The CDR3 nucleotides are TGTGCCAGTAGTATTCTTGCAGGGTCCCACGAGCAGTACTTC. V usage is TRBV19 and J usage is TRBJ2-7; tentative D call: TRBD1 (5 bases). V lost 3 bases to trimming and J lost 5 bases, with 14 bases between them. This CDR3 comprises 14 residues. The V gene's germline CDR1 is LNHDA and CDR2 SQIVND (reference sequence).

The chain recombines TRBV2 with TRBJ2-5, with 14 bases lining up with TRBD2. J was trimmed by 3 bases and V by 8 bases; bases with no gene match: 2. Germline CDR1 reads SNHLY; CDR2 reads FYNNEI. This CDR3 is 14 amino acids long. The DNA of the CDR3 is TGTGCCAGCCTGGGACTAGCGGGGGAAGAGACCCAGTACTTC. Protein: CASLGLAGEETQYF.

The chain uses TRBV29-1 and TRBJ2-7; weak D call: TRBD1 (5 bases). V lost 1 base, J lost 4 bases, and 14 bases lay in between. This CDR3 has 14 amino acids. Germline assignment: CDR1 SQVTM and CDR2 ANQGSEA. In nucleotides, the CDR3 is TGCAGCGTTGAAGTTTCAGGGAAGAAATACGAGCAGTACTTC. Its protein product is CSVEVSGKKYEQYF.

The chain recombines TRBV15 with TRBJ1-1; tentative D call: TRBD1 (5 bases). Deletions cut 3 bases from V and 5 bases from J, with 22 bases between. The length of the CDR3 is 17 residues. Germline CDR1 LNHNV, CDR2 YYDKDF (reference sequence). CDR3 bases: TGTGCCACCAGCAGGGGGGGGATGGCGGACCCGAATACTGAAGCTTTCTTT. This encodes CATSRGGMADPNTEAFF.

This chain connects TRBV2 to TRBJ2-1; TRBD1 aligns across 8 bases. The CDR3 is 16 amino acids. The V segment lost 5 bases and the J segment 6 bases; nucleotides outside the gene matches: 12. The germline gives CDR1 SNHLY, CDR2 FYNNEI. This chain's CDR3 is CASSRNGQGSPNEQFF. CDR3 coding DNA: TGTGCCAGCAGTAGGAATGGACAGGGCTCACCCAATGAGCAGTTCTTC. Combining the CDR3 with reference TRBV2 and TRBJ2-1 gives the whole variable domain EPEVTQTPSHQVTQMGQEVILRCVPISNHLYFYWYRQILGQKVEFLVSFYNNEISEKSEIFDDQFSVERPDGSNFTLKIRSTKLEDSAMYFCASSRNGQGSPNEQFFGPGTRLTVL.

V gene TRBV7-9 combines with J gene TRBJ2-1, with 7 bases aligning to TRBD1. The germline V gene has CDR1 SEHNR and CDR2 FQNEAQ (reference sequence). Losses at the gene ends were 4 bases for V and 3 bases for J; bases not matched to a gene: 9. CDR3 length equals 16 residues. The CDR3 bases are TGTGCCAGCAGCTACCCCGGGACAGCCTTCTACAATGAGCAGTTCTTC. Protein product: CASSYPGTAFYNEQFF.

This chain links TRBV5-1 with TRBJ2-5, with D possibly matching TRBD1 (6 bases). Germline CDR1 and CDR2: SGHRS and YFSETQ. The CDR3 totals 15 residues. The V gene lost 4 bases and the J gene lost 1 base, with 14 bases spanning the gap. CDR3 DNA sequence: TGCGCCAGCAGCCCTTCAGGGGAGACCCAAGAGACCCAGTACTTC. It specifies CASSPSGETQETQYF.

This sequence joins TRBV9 and TRBJ2-7; TRBD1 matches 11 bases. The CDR3 is 14 residues long. CDR1 and CDR2 (germline): SGDLS, YYNGEE. V shed 3 bases, J shed 1 base, and the junction held 0 bases outside the gene matches. CDR3 sequence reads: CASSGDRGSYEQYF. CDR3 sequence (DNA): TGTGCCAGCAGCGGGGACAGGGGGTCCTACGAGCAGTACTTC. Based on the CDR3 plus reference TRBV9 and TRBJ2-7, the full variable domain is DSGVTQTPKHLITATGQRVTLRCSPRSGDLSVYWYQQSLDQGLQFLIQYYNGEERAKGNILERFSAQQFPDLHSELNLSSLELGDSALYFCASSGDRGSYEQYFGPGTRLTVT.

This chain connects TRBV18 to TRBJ2-7; D is uncertain. The germline V gene encodes CDR1 KGHSH and CDR2 LQKENI. Trimming pared 0 bases from V and 2 bases from J, leaving 8 bases between. The CDR3 covers 14 residues. The CDR3 bases are TGTGCCAGCTCACCACCGCCAGGTACCTACGAGCAGTACTTC. Its translation: CASSPPPGTYEQYF.

This chain uses TRBV23-1 with TRBJ1-4; TRBD1 might be the D (6 bases). TRBV23-1 is flagged as an ORF with uncertain function. The CDR3 has 16 amino acids. Trimming pared 4 bases from V and 5 bases from J, leaving 17 bases between. As DNA, the CDR3 is TGCGCCAGCAGTCCAAATCCCGACAGGACCAATGAAAAACTGTTTTTT. As protein: CASSPNPDRTNEKLFF.

V is TRBV5-1 and J is TRBJ1-6; possibly TRBD1 for D (5 bases). V lost 0 bases and J 6 bases, leaving 10 bases between the germline ends. Germline values: CDR1 SGHRS, CDR2 YFSETQ. CDR3 size: 15 residues. The CDR3 is CASSLAGTLNSPLHF. The CDR3 DNA sequence: TGCGCCAGCAGCTTGGCCGGGACTCTTAATTCACCCCTCCACTTT. The full variable domain, with the rest looked up from reference TRBV5-1 and TRBJ1-6, is KAGVTQTPRYLIKTRGQQVTLSCSPISGHRSVSWYQQTPGQGLQFLFEYFSETQRNKGNFPGRFSGRQFSNSRSEMNVSTLELGDSALYLCASSLAGTLNSPLHFGNGTRLTVT.

The gene calls are TRBV27 and TRBJ2-1; the match to TRBD2 covers 9 bases. CDR3 length equals 15 residues. Losses at the gene ends were 1 base for V and 5 bases for J; bases not matched to a gene: 3. CDR1 MNHEY and CDR2 SMNVEV come from the germline V gene (reference sequence). The CDR3 loop is CASSLWLAGHNEQFF. The CDR3 region has the DNA TGTGCCAGCAGTTTATGGCTAGCGGGGCACAATGAGCAGTTCTTC.

The CDR3: CASSLVADYEQYF. The CDR3, as DNA: TGCGCCAGCAGCTTGGTAGCGGACTACGAGCAGTACTTC. J is TRBJ2-7 and V is TRBV5-1; D is perhaps TRBD2 (6 bases). CDR3 length: 13 residues. Trimming removed 0 bases from V and 3 bases from J, with 7 bases in between. The germline CDR1 and CDR2 sequences are SGHRS and YFSETQ. Supplemented by reference TRBV5-1 and TRBJ2-7, the full variable domain reads KAGVTQTPRYLIKTRGQQVTLSCSPISGHRSVSWYQQTPGQGLQFLFEYFSETQRNKGNFPGRFSGRQFSNSRSEMNVSTLELGDSALYLCASSLVADYEQYFGPGTRLTVT.

The genes are TRBV5-1 and TRBJ2-3, with 11 bases lining up with TRBD2. CDR1 and CDR2 (germline): SGHRS, YFSETQ. V lost 4 bases to trimming and J lost 5 bases; unmatched junction nucleotides: 9. The CDR3 runs to 16 residues. Written as DNA, the CDR3 is TGCGCCAGCAGCCTAGTTAGCGGGAGGGCCGGAGATACGCAGTATTTT. The encoded protein is CASSLVSGRAGDTQYF.